This T cell receptor beta chain was sequenced during a study of identical twins. To note about this clonotype: Its cognate antigen is unknown.

Study-level findings and limits: Possibly, invariant MAIT and iNKT cells partly confounded zero-insertion analyses. Sharing of beta out-of-frame sequences by twins showed a weaker excess.

A universal primer site came from template switching; cDNA carried unique molecular identifiers. From the 5' RACE reads, TCRdb called clonotypes with MiXCR, one entry per CDR3 protein. Among fewer than 550,000 distinct CDR3 sequences listed, 13% to 15% were seen once. This CDR3 comprises 13 residues. V was clipped by 7 bases and J by 1 base, with 13 bases between them. The V gene's germline CDR1 is SQVTM and CDR2 ANQGSEA. The sample was also linked to a second study, of yellow fever vaccine responses in identical twins.

The chain has TRBV29-1 and TRBJ2-5; no reliable D call. The material sequenced was CD4+ T cells sorted from blood. This TCR was sampled from a woman under 30 in good health. The CDR3 protein is CSARISGQETQYF. The CDR3 nucleotides read TGCAGCGCTCGGATCTCGGGCCAAGAGACCCAGTACTTC.